These 27 T cell receptor beta chains were sequenced from one sample in a study of OX40 agonist ivuxolimab in advanced cancers. Sequencing was performed with immunoSEQ multiplex PCR; in TCRdb, only in-frame clones are kept and a portion is missing. Of about 19,000 clones listed, approximately 88% were seen once; the top ten hold about 50%. Sequencing was performed on CD4+ or CD8+ T cells sorted from blood, taken in a trial of the OX40 agonist ivuxolimab. The receptors derive from an adult with an advanced solid tumor such as melanoma, head and neck, liver or kidney cancer.

J is TRBJ2-3 and V is TRBV27, with D possibly TRBD1 on 6 matching bases. Per germline, CDR1 MNHEY and CDR2 SMNVEV (reference sequence). CDR3 length: 15 amino acids. The V and J ends lost 5 bases and 3 bases respectively, with 15 bases between them. The CDR3 spells CASSPEAGVTDTQYF. CDR3 bases: TGTGCCAGCAGTCCCGAGGCAGGGGTAACAGATACGCAGTATTTT.

The chain links TRBV11-2 to TRBJ2-5; 7 nucleotides align to TRBD1. The CDR3 has 12 amino acids. The V and J ends lost 11 bases and 5 bases, in that order; junction bases with no gene match: 8. Germline CDR1 reads SGHAT; CDR2 reads FQNNGV. The CDR3 sequence: CASTGMRETQYF. The CDR3 nucleotides are TGTGCCTCGACAGGGATGAGGGAGACCCAGTACTTC.

The chain has TRBV4-1 and TRBJ1-1, with TRBD1 as a possible D gene (6 bases). In germline, CDR1 is MGHRA, CDR2 YSYEKL. CDR3 length equals 15 residues. Trimming removed 4 bases at V and 5 bases at J, with 17 bases between. DNA for the CDR3: TGCGCCAGCAGCCCCGCAACAGGGTGGTTGACTGAAGCTTTCTTT. Translating gives CASSPATGWLTEAFF.

The V and J genes are TRBV5-1 and TRBJ2-7, with 9 bases fitting TRBD1. Germline values: CDR1 SGHRS, CDR2 YFSETQ. Trimming at V came to 4 bases and at J to 4 bases, leaving 9 bases not matched to a gene. This CDR3 is built from 15 residues. CDR3 DNA: TGCGCCAGCAGCCCGGACGGGACAGGGTTATACGAGCAGTACTTC. It is translated as CASSPDGTGLYEQYF.

The V gene is TRBV7-9, the J gene TRBJ2-7, with 9 nucleotides matching TRBD1. V shed 4 bases and J 4 bases; nucleotides not matched to a gene: 8. The CDR3 spans 15 residues. Per germline, CDR1 SEHNR and CDR2 FQNEAQ (reference sequence). CDR3 residues: CASSSTWDREYEQYF. In DNA form, the CDR3 reads TGTGCCAGCAGCTCGACCTGGGACAGGGAATACGAGCAGTACTTC.

This CDR3 reads CASSPTGELFF. The CDR3, as DNA: TGTGCCAGCAGCCCCACCGGGGAGCTGTTTTTT. The chain recombines TRBV7-9 with TRBJ2-2; no reliable D call. Trimming stripped 5 bases from V and 4 bases from J, with 2 bases between. Looked up from germline, CDR1 is SEHNR and CDR2 is FQNEAQ (reference sequence). The CDR3 has 11 amino acids.

The chain carries TRBV7-6 and TRBJ1-4; unclear D gene. Trimming shortened V by 0 bases and J by 5 bases, and 10 bases separated the two germline ends. The CDR3 has 15 residues. Germline CDR1 reads SGHVS; CDR2 reads FNYEAQ. CDR3 amino acids: CASSLAPDGNEKLFF. The CDR3 region has the DNA TGTGCCAGCAGCTTAGCGCCTGACGGGAATGAAAAACTGTTTTTT. The variable domain in full, with the rest retrieved from reference TRBV7-6 and TRBJ1-4, is GAGVSQSPRYKVTKRGQDVALRCDPISGHVSLYWYRQALGQGPEFLTYFNYEAQQDKSGLPNDRFSAERPEGSISTLTIQRTEQRDSAMYRCASSLAPDGNEKLFFGSGTQLSVL.

The V gene is TRBV6-6, the J gene TRBJ1-1; 10 bases match TRBD1. The ends lost 3 bases at V and 5 bases at J; junction bases unmatched: 3. This CDR3 is 14 amino acids long. Germline assignment: CDR1 MNHNY and CDR2 SVGAGI (reference sequence). In nucleotides, the CDR3 is TGTGCCAGCAGTTATGGGACAGGGGCGACTGAAGCTTTCTTT. Translating it yields CASSYGTGATEAFF.

This rearrangement joins TRBV7-9 to TRBJ1-6; TRBD1 matches 8 bases. Trimming removed 5 bases from V and 7 bases from J; junction bases left unmatched: 7. This CDR3 has 15 residues. Germline loops: CDR1 SEHNR, CDR2 FQNEAQ (reference sequence). CDR3 loop: CASSTWTGKNSPLHF. The CDR3 DNA is TGTGCCAGCAGCACGTGGACAGGGAAGAATTCACCCCTCCACTTT.

The genes are TRBV9 and TRBJ2-7, with TRBD2 as a possible D gene (6 bases). The CDR3 length is 14 residues. V lost 0 bases to trimming and J lost 3 bases, with 10 bases between them. Germline assignment: CDR1 SGDLS and CDR2 YYNGEE. The DNA of the CDR3 is TGTGCCAGCAGCGTAGAGGGAGGAGACTACGAGCAGTACTTC. Its translation: CASSVEGGDYEQYF.

V usage is TRBV7-9 and J usage is TRBJ2-5, with 11 bases identical to TRBD2. Trimming cost V 1 base and J 4 bases; bases outside gene matches: 5. Germline CDR1 SEHNR, CDR2 FQNEAQ (reference sequence). CDR3 size: 16 residues. Written as DNA, the CDR3 is TGTGCCAGCAGCTTAGGTCCCCTAGCGGGAGGAGAGACCCAGTACTTC. Residues: CASSLGPLAGGETQYF.

V is TRBV27 and J is TRBJ2-7; 8 bases line up with TRBD2. The germline gives CDR1 MNHEY, CDR2 SMNVEV (reference sequence). After removal of 5 bases from V and 1 base from J, the junction contained 4 bases not matched to a gene. The CDR3 loop spans 14 amino acids. The CDR3 nucleotides read TGTGCCAGCAGTCTAACTAGCGGATCCTACGAGCAGTACTTC. Its protein is CASSLTSGSYEQYF.

This clone was picked up one time. This sequence joins TRBV4-1 and TRBJ1-1, with unresolved D. CDR3 length equals 13 residues. The germline gives CDR1 MGHRA, CDR2 YSYEKL. V lost 0 bases and J 6 bases, leaving 8 bases between the germline ends. The CDR3 sequence is CASSQDWPPEAFF. CDR3 DNA sequence: TGCGCCAGCAGCCAAGATTGGCCCCCTGAAGCTTTCTTT.

V gene TRBV9 combines with J gene TRBJ1-1; tentatively, D is TRBD1 (6 bases). Germline CDR1 SGDLS, CDR2 YYNGEE. CDR3 length: 15 residues. Trimming took 3 bases from V and 8 from J, leaving 20 bases between them. CDR3 in DNA: TGTGCCAGCAGCGAGGGGGGAGGGAGTCCTCCAGAAGCTTTCTTT. Protein product: CASSEGGGSPPEAFF. Filled out from reference TRBV9 and TRBJ1-1, the complete variable domain reads DSGVTQTPKHLITATGQRVTLRCSPRSGDLSVYWYQQSLDQGLQFLIQYYNGEERAKGNILERFSAQQFPDLHSELNLSSLELGDSALYFCASSEGGGSPPEAFFGQGTRLTVV.

This chain connects TRBV5-4 to TRBJ2-5; maybe TRBD2 (6 bases). With 6 bases removed from V and 5 bases from J, the gap between germline ends came to 17 bases. The CDR3 is 14 residues long. Germline CDR1 reads SGHNT; CDR2 reads YYREEE (reference sequence). The CDR3 is CASTGTYGGETQYF. As DNA, the CDR3 is TGTGCCAGCACCGGGACCTACGGAGGGGAGACCCAGTACTTC.

The chain has TRBV7-8 and TRBJ2-2; no clear D gene. V lost 5 bases and J lost 0, with 13 bases in between. The CDR3 spans 16 residues. Germline CDR1 and CDR2: SGHVS and FQNEAQ. The CDR3 nucleotides are TGTGCCAGCAGCCCGGAGTTAAACCCGAACACCGGGGAGCTGTTTTTT. It translates to CASSPELNPNTGELFF.

This chain connects TRBV15 to TRBJ2-1; 12 nucleotides match TRBD2. With 5 bases clipped from V and 7 bases from J, the junction kept 6 bases outside the gene matches. CDR1 is LNHNV, CDR2 YYDKDF, per germline (reference sequence). The CDR3 runs 15 residues. This chain's CDR3 is CATSGGLAGLNEQFF. The CDR3 bases are TGTGCCACCAGCGGGGGACTAGCGGGCTTGAATGAGCAGTTCTTC. Based on the CDR3 plus reference TRBV15 and TRBJ2-1, the full variable domain is DAMVIQNPRYQVTQFGKPVTLSCSQTLNHNVMYWYQQKSSQAPKLLFHYYDKDFNNEADTPDNFQSRRPNTSFCFLDIRSPGLGDTAMYLCATSGGLAGLNEQFFGPGTRLTVL.

V gene TRBV7-9 combines with J gene TRBJ2-1; 7 nucleotides align to TRBD2. The CDR3 sequence is 13 residues long. Trimming took 1 base from V and 9 from J; bases not matched to a gene: 3. CDR1 is SEHNR, CDR2 FQNEAQ, per germline (reference sequence). The CDR3 here is CASSLGREIEQFF. CDR3 in DNA: TGTGCCAGCAGCTTAGGGCGGGAGATTGAGCAGTTCTTC.

J is TRBJ1-3 and V is TRBV2; TRBD1 agrees at 8 bases. The CDR3 runs to 15 residues. The junction had 7 bases not matched to a gene; V was cut back by 1 base and J by 8 bases. Germline V CDR1 and CDR2: SNHLY, FYNNEI. CDR3 residues: CASSEDTGGLYTIYF. The CDR3 DNA reads as TGTGCCAGCAGTGAAGATACAGGGGGTTTATACACCATATATTTT. The complete variable domain, with remaining parts taken from reference TRBV2 and TRBJ1-3, reads EPEVTQTPSHQVTQMGQEVILRCVPISNHLYFYWYRQILGQKVEFLVSFYNNEISEKSEIFDDQFSVERPDGSNFTLKIRSTKLEDSAMYFCASSEDTGGLYTIYFGEGSWLTVV.

This clone was seen a single time. The V gene is TRBV28, the J gene TRBJ2-7; D is unclear. Germline CDR1 is MDHEN and CDR2 is SYDVKM. V lost 4 bases, J lost 2 bases, and 12 bases lay in between. This CDR3 is 14 amino acids long. The CDR3 sequence is CASSSQDETYEQYF. Here the CDR3 DNA reads TGTGCCAGCAGTTCGCAGGATGAGACCTACGAGCAGTACTTC.

The chain recombines TRBV28 with TRBJ2-1; 14 bases fit TRBD2. The junction had 10 bases not matched to a gene; V was cut back by 5 bases and J by 10 bases. CDR1 is MDHEN and CDR2 is SYDVKM in the germline V gene. The CDR3 spans 16 residues. The CDR3 bases are TGTGCCAGCAGTAACCTTCCCGGGACTAGCGGGAGAGAGCAGTTCTTC. Protein sequence: CASSNLPGTSGREQFF.

CDR3 in DNA: TGTGCCAGTAGTATCCTTGGACAGGGCTATGAGCAGTTCTTC. It specifies CASSILGQGYEQFF. The chain carries TRBV19 and TRBJ2-1, with TRBD1 matching over 8 bases. The CDR3 runs to 14 residues. The germline CDR1 and CDR2 sequences are LNHDA and SQIVND (reference sequence). With 3 bases clipped from V and 8 bases from J, the junction kept 6 bases outside the gene matches.

The rearrangement uses TRBV4-1 and TRBJ2-7, with 11 positions matching TRBD1. This CDR3 has 17 residues. Germline values: CDR1 MGHRA, CDR2 YSYEKL. J was trimmed by 4 bases and V by 0 bases; bases with no gene match: 8. The chain's CDR3 is CASSQDLRDRGGYEQYF. The DNA of the CDR3 is TGCGCCAGCAGCCAAGACCTCCGGGACAGGGGGGGGTACGAGCAGTACTTC.

For this clone: One end of the junction does not line up with germline, which may come from a read error. The rearrangement uses TRBV30 and TRBJ2-1, with 8 bases lining up with TRBD2. The germline CDR1 and CDR2 sequences are GTSNPN and SVGIG (reference sequence). The CDR3 has 15 residues. The CDR3 sequence is CAWSVGAGVYYEQFF. The CDR3, as DNA: TGTGCCTGGAGTGTAGGAGCGGGAGTCTACTATGAGCAGTTCTTC.

This chain uses TRBV4-3 with TRBJ2-1; 7 bases map to TRBD1. CDR1 LGHNA and CDR2 YSLEER come from the germline V gene. The ends lost 2 bases at V and 5 bases at J; junction bases unmatched: 6. The CDR3 consists of 15 residues. CDR3 in DNA: TGCGCCAGCAGCCAATCCGGGACAGTCAACAATGAGCAGTTCTTC. Protein: CASSQSGTVNNEQFF.

The V and J genes are TRBV27 and TRBJ2-7; D ambiguous. Germline values: CDR1 MNHEY, CDR2 SMNVEV (reference sequence). Trimming left V 5 bases short and J 3 bases short, with 5 bases between. This CDR3 has 11 amino acids. In DNA form, the CDR3 reads TGTGCCAGCAGTAGGAACTACGAGCAGTACTTC. This translates into CASSRNYEQYF.

This CDR3 is CASSSNPGELFF. The DNA for the CDR3 is TGTGCCAGCAGCTCCAATCCCGGGGAGCTGTTTTTT. This rearrangement joins TRBV7-3 to TRBJ2-2; D remains unclear. The CDR3 covers 12 residues. The V gene's germline CDR1 is SGHTA and CDR2 FQGTGA. Trimming shortened V by 4 bases and J by 6 bases, and 6 bases separated the two germline ends.